These T cell receptor beta chains were read from a single sample in a study of molecular identifiers for immune sequencing clone quantification. TCRdb used MiXCR to reprocess the PCR reads, holding one entry per CDR3 protein. The table includes over 65,000 distinct CDR3 sequences, 20% to 30% detected once. The sequencing sample was made of naive CD8+ T cells from blood, with Jurkat cell RNA spiked in. The receptor set was obtained from a human donor in good health. Some libraries in this study had Jurkat cell RNA spiked in. Both conserved end residues are part of each CDR3. Fields, in order: CDR3 DNA, CDR3 protein, V gene, J gene, clone size, D gene, CDR3 length. D genes are given only for firm matches. Size is omitted from some rows. Given values are once, few, many or a class for expanded clones.

CDR3 DNA: TGTGCCAGCAGTTTATCGGCGGTAATATACACAGATACGCGGTATTTT
CDR3 protein: CASSLSAVIYTDTRYF
V gene: TRBV27
J gene: TRBJ2-3
clone size: -
D gene: -
CDR3 length: 16

CDR3 DNA: TGTGCCAGCGGTTCCGGGGCGGGGGGATATAGCGGTCAGCCCCAGCATTTT
CDR3 protein: CASGSGAGGYSGQPQHF
V gene: TRBV12-3/TRBV12-4
J gene: TRBJ1-5
clone size: -
D gene: -
CDR3 length: 17

CDR3 DNA: TGTGCCAGCAGTTATTGGGCGGGAGAACAAGAGACCCAGTACTTC
CDR3 protein: CASSYWAGEQETQYF
V gene: TRBV6-2/TRBV6-3
J gene: TRBJ2-5
clone size: many
D gene: TRBD2
CDR3 length: 15

CDR3 DNA: TGTGCCAGCAGCCCGGACATCGCAGAGACCCAGTACTTC
CDR3 protein: CASSPDIAETQYF
V gene: TRBV7-9
J gene: TRBJ2-5
clone size: -
D gene: -
CDR3 length: 13

CDR3 DNA: TGTGCCAGCAGCTCTTCAAACCTCCAAGAGACCCAGTACTTC
CDR3 protein: CASSSSNLQETQYF
V gene: TRBV7-3
J gene: TRBJ2-5
clone size: many
D gene: -
CDR3 length: 14

CDR3 DNA: TGCAGCGTCACAATTGGGACAGGGTTTGGCAATCAGCCCCAGCATTTT
CDR3 protein: CSVTIGTGFGNQPQHF
V gene: TRBV29-1
J gene: TRBJ1-5
clone size: few
D gene: TRBD1
CDR3 length: 16

CDR3 DNA: TGTGCCACCAGTTCGGGGGCTGGTCAGCCCCAGCATTTT
CDR3 protein: CATSSGAGQPQHF
V gene: TRBV24-1
J gene: TRBJ1-5
clone size: -
D gene: -
CDR3 length: 13

CDR3 DNA: TGTGCCAGCAGTGAATGGGGAATTGAGTCACCCCTCCACTTT
CDR3 protein: CASSEWGIESPLHF
V gene: TRBV6-1
J gene: TRBJ1-6
clone size: many
D gene: -
CDR3 length: 14

CDR3 DNA: TGCGCCAGCGGCTTGGTCACAGGGGATGAGCAGTTCTTC
CDR3 protein: CASGLVTGDEQFF
V gene: TRBV5-1
J gene: TRBJ2-1
clone size: -
D gene: TRBD1
CDR3 length: 13

CDR3 DNA: TGTGCCAGCATGCGGGCAGGGCAGGACATTCAGTACTTC
CDR3 protein: CASMRAGQDIQYF
V gene: TRBV2
J gene: TRBJ2-4
clone size: many
D gene: -
CDR3 length: 13

CDR3 DNA: TGCAGCGTTGAGGGAGCGGGAGATGGAACCCAGTACTTC
CDR3 protein: CSVEGAGDGTQYF
V gene: TRBV29-1
J gene: TRBJ2-5
clone size: many
D gene: TRBD2
CDR3 length: 13

CDR3 DNA: TGTGCCAGCAGTTACCCAGTTGATGGCTACACCTTC
CDR3 protein: CASSYPVDGYTF
V gene: TRBV6-2/TRBV6-3
J gene: TRBJ1-2
clone size: many
D gene: -
CDR3 length: 12

CDR3 DNA: TGTGCCAGCAGCTTAGACAGCGGGGGCGTACTAGATACGCAGTATTTT
CDR3 protein: CASSLDSGGVLDTQYF
V gene: TRBV7-9
J gene: TRBJ2-3
clone size: many
D gene: TRBD2
CDR3 length: 16

CDR3 DNA: TGTGCCAGCAGTTTGATAGAGGGTTCCTACGAGCAGTACTTC
CDR3 protein: CASSLIEGSYEQYF
V gene: TRBV27
J gene: TRBJ2-7
clone size: many
D gene: -
CDR3 length: 14

CDR3 DNA: TGTGCCAGCAGCGGGTCGGGGGAACCGAACTACGAGCAGTACTTC
CDR3 protein: CASSGSGEPNYEQYF
V gene: TRBV9
J gene: TRBJ2-7
clone size: -
D gene: -
CDR3 length: 15

CDR3 DNA: TGTGCCAGCAGGCCTCGGTTAGGGTCTACTGAAGCTTTCTTT
CDR3 protein: CASRPRLGSTEAFF
V gene: TRBV28
J gene: TRBJ1-1
clone size: few
D gene: -
CDR3 length: 14

CDR3 DNA: TGTGCCAGCAGTTTGATGGGGGAAACCGGGGAGCTGTTTTTT
CDR3 protein: CASSLMGETGELFF
V gene: TRBV12-3/TRBV12-4
J gene: TRBJ2-2
clone size: -
D gene: -
CDR3 length: 14

CDR3 DNA: TGTGCCACCCTAGCGGGGGGCACAGATACGCAGTATTTT
CDR3 protein: CATLAGGTDTQYF
V gene: TRBV27
J gene: TRBJ2-3
clone size: -
D gene: TRBD2
CDR3 length: 13

CDR3 DNA: TGTGCCAGCAGCTTAGGAGCCCTGGGCAGGGGGCAGTATAATCAGTATGGTTACACCTTC
CDR3 protein: CASSLGALGRGQYNQYGYTF
V gene: TRBV7-2
J gene: TRBJ1-2
clone size: -
D gene: TRBD1
CDR3 length: 20

CDR3 DNA: TGTGCCAGTAGTATAGGGGAAAAACTGTTTTTT
CDR3 protein: CASSIGEKLFF
V gene: TRBV19
J gene: TRBJ1-4
clone size: -
D gene: -
CDR3 length: 11

CDR3 DNA: TGTGCCAGCAGCGCTGACGGACGGGCAGATACGCAGTATTTT
CDR3 protein: CASSADGRADTQYF
V gene: TRBV9
J gene: TRBJ2-3
clone size: -
D gene: -
CDR3 length: 14

CDR3 DNA: TGTGCCAGCAGCTTAGATCGGACAACCAGCTATGGCTACACCTTC
CDR3 protein: CASSLDRTTSYGYTF
V gene: TRBV7-8
J gene: TRBJ1-2
clone size: few
D gene: -
CDR3 length: 15

CDR3 DNA: TGTGCCAGCAGTTATTTCGACAGGGGCACTGAAGCTTTCTTT
CDR3 protein: CASSYFDRGTEAFF
V gene: TRBV6-5
J gene: TRBJ1-1
clone size: many
D gene: TRBD1
CDR3 length: 14

CDR3 DNA: TGTGCCAGCAGCCCCCAGCGGCGTCAAGAGACCCAGTACTTC
CDR3 protein: CASSPQRRQETQYF
V gene: TRBV7-6
J gene: TRBJ2-5
clone size: -
D gene: -
CDR3 length: 14

CDR3 DNA: TGTGCCAGCAGCTTAAATTCGCGGCCGCCCACAGATACGCAGTATTTT
CDR3 protein: CASSLNSRPPTDTQYF
V gene: TRBV13
J gene: TRBJ2-3
clone size: many
D gene: -
CDR3 length: 16

CDR3 DNA: TGTGCCAGCAGCTTCAGGGAGAACACTGAAGCTTTCTTT
CDR3 protein: CASSFRENTEAFF
V gene: TRBV6-2/TRBV6-3
J gene: TRBJ1-1
clone size: many
D gene: -
CDR3 length: 13

CDR3 DNA: TGTGCCAGCTCACCAGTTGCGGGGACAGATACGCAGTATTTT
CDR3 protein: CASSPVAGTDTQYF
V gene: TRBV18
J gene: TRBJ2-3
clone size: few
D gene: -
CDR3 length: 14

CDR3 DNA: TGTGCCATCGGGGGTACGAACACCGGGGAGCTGTTTTTT
CDR3 protein: CAIGGTNTGELFF
V gene: TRBV10-3
J gene: TRBJ2-2
clone size: -
D gene: -
CDR3 length: 13

CDR3 DNA: TGTGCCAGCAGTTTTTGGGTGCGGGAGGGCCTCGAGACCCAGTACTTC
CDR3 protein: CASSFWVREGLETQYF
V gene: TRBV12-3/TRBV12-4
J gene: TRBJ2-5
clone size: -
D gene: TRBD2
CDR3 length: 16

CDR3 DNA: TGCGCCAGCAGCCAATCCCTGGGAAGATTTAATGAAAAACTGTTTTTT
CDR3 protein: CASSQSLGRFNEKLFF
V gene: TRBV4-3
J gene: TRBJ1-4
clone size: many
D gene: -
CDR3 length: 16

CDR3 DNA: TGTTGCATTTATGGGGGCACTGAGGCTTTCTTT
CDR3 protein: CCIYGGTEAFF
V gene: TRBV30
J gene: TRBJ1-1
clone size: few
D gene: -
CDR3 length: 11

CDR3 DNA: TGTGCCAGCAGTTACCTGGGAGGCCAAGAGACCCAGTACTTC
CDR3 protein: CASSYLGGQETQYF
V gene: TRBV6-5
J gene: TRBJ2-5
clone size: -
D gene: -
CDR3 length: 14

CDR3 DNA: TGCAGCCCCATCGGGCGGGAGGGCCCCCATACGCAGTATTTT
CDR3 protein: CSPIGREGPHTQYF
V gene: TRBV29-1
J gene: TRBJ2-3
clone size: many
D gene: TRBD2
CDR3 length: 14

CDR3 DNA: TGTGCCAGCTCGTCAGGACTCCTCGTGGGTGAGCAGTTCTTC
CDR3 protein: CASSSGLLVGEQFF
V gene: TRBV27
J gene: TRBJ2-1
clone size: many
D gene: -
CDR3 length: 14

CDR3 DNA: TGTGCCAGCGGGAGAACAGGGACCGAGCAGTACTTC
CDR3 protein: CASGRTGTEQYF
V gene: TRBV27
J gene: TRBJ2-7
clone size: -
D gene: -
CDR3 length: 12

CDR3 DNA: -
CDR3 protein: CASGLRAGELFF
V gene: TRBV27
J gene: TRBJ2-2
clone size: -
D gene: -
CDR3 length: 12

CDR3 DNA: TGTGCCAGCAACCCCGGGGCGGAATCCTACAATGAGCAGTTCTTC
CDR3 protein: CASNPGAESYNEQFF
V gene: TRBV7-9
J gene: TRBJ2-1
clone size: many
D gene: -
CDR3 length: 15

CDR3 DNA: TGTGCCTGGAGTGAGGGGTACGGTAACACTGAAGCTTTCTTT
CDR3 protein: CAWSEGYGNTEAFF
V gene: TRBV30
J gene: TRBJ1-1
clone size: few
D gene: -
CDR3 length: 14

CDR3 DNA: TGTGCCAGCACCTCGGGACAGCGACCCTCCTACGAGCAGTACTTC
CDR3 protein: CASTSGQRPSYEQYF
V gene: TRBV6-2/TRBV6-3
J gene: TRBJ2-7
clone size: few
D gene: TRBD1
CDR3 length: 15

CDR3 DNA: TGTGCCAGCAGCTACACCACGGACCCCTACGAGCAGTACTTC
CDR3 protein: CASSYTTDPYEQYF
V gene: TRBV7-9
J gene: TRBJ2-7
clone size: few
D gene: -
CDR3 length: 14

CDR3 DNA: TGTGCTAGTGGTTTGACGGGACAGGGGTTGGGGAACACTGAAGCTTTCTTT
CDR3 protein: CASGLTGQGLGNTEAFF
V gene: TRBV12-5
J gene: TRBJ1-1
clone size: few
D gene: TRBD1
CDR3 length: 17

CDR3 DNA: TGCGCCAGCAGCCAAGGGCGAAATGGGGGATACGAGCAGTGCTTC
CDR3 protein: CASSQGRNGGYEQCF
V gene: TRBV4-3
J gene: TRBJ2-7
clone size: -
D gene: -
CDR3 length: 15

CDR3 DNA: TGCAGTGCTAGACCACTACCGGGACTTGCGATGAGCTCCTACAATGAGCAGTTCTTC
CDR3 protein: CSARPLPGLAMSSYNEQFF
V gene: TRBV20-1
J gene: TRBJ2-1
clone size: many
D gene: -
CDR3 length: 19

CDR3 DNA: TGTGCCAGCAGCCCGGACTCCGACGATACGCAGTATTTT
CDR3 protein: CASSPDSDDTQYF
V gene: TRBV11-3
J gene: TRBJ2-3
clone size: -
D gene: -
CDR3 length: 13

CDR3 DNA: TGTGCCAGCAGATCGAGGCCGGGAGACCAAGAGACCCAGTACTTC
CDR3 protein: CASRSRPGDQETQYF
V gene: TRBV5-4
J gene: TRBJ2-5
clone size: many
D gene: -
CDR3 length: 15

CDR3 DNA: TGCGCCAGCAGCCAAGGATTTGTGAATACGCAGTATTTT
CDR3 protein: CASSQGFVNTQYF
V gene: TRBV4-1
J gene: TRBJ2-3
clone size: -
D gene: -
CDR3 length: 13

CDR3 DNA: TGCAGCACTCCCACGGGCGATGAGCAGTTCTTC
CDR3 protein: CSTPTGDEQFF
V gene: TRBV29-1
J gene: TRBJ2-1
clone size: -
D gene: -
CDR3 length: 11

CDR3 DNA: TGTGCCTGGAAATCGTCCAGCGAAGAGACCCAGTACTTC
CDR3 protein: CAWKSSSEETQYF
V gene: TRBV30
J gene: TRBJ2-5
clone size: -
D gene: -
CDR3 length: 13

CDR3 DNA: TGCGCCAGCAGCCAAGACCCCAGCGGGAGGGCCCAGGAGCAGTACTTC
CDR3 protein: CASSQDPSGRAQEQYF
V gene: TRBV4-3
J gene: TRBJ2-7
clone size: -
D gene: TRBD2
CDR3 length: 16

CDR3 DNA: TGTGCCAGCAGTTTAGACAGGTCTAGAGAAGAGACCCAGTACTTC
CDR3 protein: CASSLDRSREETQYF
V gene: TRBV12-3/TRBV12-4
J gene: TRBJ2-5
clone size: few
D gene: -
CDR3 length: 15

CDR3 DNA: TGTGCCAGTAGTACGGGACTAGCGGGAGGGGGGTCCTACAATGAGCAGTTCTTC
CDR3 protein: CASSTGLAGGGSYNEQFF
V gene: TRBV19
J gene: TRBJ2-1
clone size: many
D gene: TRBD2
CDR3 length: 18

CDR3 DNA: TGTGCAAGTCGCTTTAGCTGCCGGGACGCCAACACAGATACGCAGTATTTT
CDR3 protein: CASRFSCRDANTDTQYF
V gene: TRBV12-2
J gene: TRBJ2-3
clone size: -
D gene: -
CDR3 length: 17

CDR3 DNA: TGCGCCAGCAGCCAATCCGGGACCGACAGCAAGCAGTACTTC
CDR3 protein: CASSQSGTDSKQYF
V gene: TRBV4-3
J gene: TRBJ2-7
clone size: many
D gene: -
CDR3 length: 14

CDR3 DNA: TGTGCCAGCAGCCCGAGGACTAGCGGGGGGGAGTACCAAGAGACCCAGTACTTC
CDR3 protein: CASSPRTSGGEYQETQYF
V gene: TRBV7-6
J gene: TRBJ2-5
clone size: many
D gene: TRBD2
CDR3 length: 18

CDR3 DNA: TGTGCCACCCCCGGGACTTTGTTGGGGACTGAAGCTTTCTTT
CDR3 protein: CATPGTLLGTEAFF
V gene: TRBV6-6
J gene: TRBJ1-1
clone size: -
D gene: -
CDR3 length: 14

CDR3 DNA: TGTGCCAGCAGTTATGGTCCGGCTAGCGGGGAGCCCTACAAGCAGTACTTC
CDR3 protein: CASSYGPASGEPYKQYF
V gene: TRBV6-2/TRBV6-3
J gene: TRBJ2-7
clone size: -
D gene: TRBD2
CDR3 length: 17